This T cell receptor (beta chain) was profiled in a study of blood T cell repertoires in COVID-19. Trimming cost V 3 bases and J 6 bases; bases outside gene matches: 10. The CDR3 is 18 amino acids. CDR1 and CDR2 from the germline V gene are SGHDT and YYEEEE. Sequencing used immunoSEQ multiplex PCR; TCRdb keeps in-frame clones, though not all of them. The sample consists of hundreds of thousands of clones, around 88% of them appearing once. The chain couples TRBV5-6 to TRBJ2-2; 14 bases match TRBD2. The TCR was taken from a woman aged 40 to 49 with acute COVID-19. The sequenced sample consisted of PBMCs or T cells enriched from blood (not recorded which). The CDR3 bases are TGTGCCAGCAGCTCAGTGACTAGCGGGAGGGCCAAGGCCGGGGAGCTGTTTTTT. Its protein is CASSSVTSGRAKAGELFF.